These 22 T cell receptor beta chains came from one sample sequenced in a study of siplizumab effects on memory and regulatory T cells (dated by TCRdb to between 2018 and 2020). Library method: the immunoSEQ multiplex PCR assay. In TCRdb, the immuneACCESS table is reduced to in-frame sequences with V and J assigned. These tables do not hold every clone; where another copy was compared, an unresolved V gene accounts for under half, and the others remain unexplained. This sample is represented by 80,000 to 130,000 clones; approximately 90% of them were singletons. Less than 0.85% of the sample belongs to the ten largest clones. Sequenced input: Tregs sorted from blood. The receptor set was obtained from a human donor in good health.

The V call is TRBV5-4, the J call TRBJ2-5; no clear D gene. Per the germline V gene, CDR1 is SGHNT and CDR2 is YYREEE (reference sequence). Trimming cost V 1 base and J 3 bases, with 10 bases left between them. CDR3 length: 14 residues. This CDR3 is CASSLRLREETQYF. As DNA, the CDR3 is TGTGCCAGCAGCTTGAGGCTCAGAGAAGAGACCCAGTACTTC.

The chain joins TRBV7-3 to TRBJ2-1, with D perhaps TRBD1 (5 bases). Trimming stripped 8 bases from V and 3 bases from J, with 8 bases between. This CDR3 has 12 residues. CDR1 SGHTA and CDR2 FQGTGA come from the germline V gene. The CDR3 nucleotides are TGTGCCAGCGGCAGGGACTACAATGAGCAGTTCTTC. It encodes CASGRDYNEQFF.

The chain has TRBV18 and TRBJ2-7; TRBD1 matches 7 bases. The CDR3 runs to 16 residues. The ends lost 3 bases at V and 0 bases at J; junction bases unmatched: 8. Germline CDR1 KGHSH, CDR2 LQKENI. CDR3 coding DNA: TGTGCCAGCTCACCTCTCACAGGGGCGGGCTCCTACGAGCAGTACTTC. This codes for CASSPLTGAGSYEQYF.

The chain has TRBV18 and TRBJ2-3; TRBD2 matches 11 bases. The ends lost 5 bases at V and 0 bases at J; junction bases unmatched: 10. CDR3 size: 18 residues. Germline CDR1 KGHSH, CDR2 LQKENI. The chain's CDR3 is CASSRLSGRAVSTDTQYF. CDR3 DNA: TGTGCCAGCTCAAGACTTAGCGGGAGGGCCGTTAGCACAGATACGCAGTATTTT.

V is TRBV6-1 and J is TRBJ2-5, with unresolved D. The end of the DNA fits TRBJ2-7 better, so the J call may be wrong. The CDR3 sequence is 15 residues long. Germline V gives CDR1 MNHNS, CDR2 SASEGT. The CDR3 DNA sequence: TGTGCCAGCAGTGAATCTGGATGGGTTGGCTACGAGCAGTACTTC. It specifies CASSESGWVGYEQYF.

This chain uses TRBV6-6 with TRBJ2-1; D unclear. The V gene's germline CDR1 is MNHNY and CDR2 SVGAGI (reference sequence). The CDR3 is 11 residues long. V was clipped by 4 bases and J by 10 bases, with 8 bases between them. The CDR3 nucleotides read TGTGCCAGCAGTTTTAACTCAGAGCAGTTCTTC. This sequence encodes CASSFNSEQFF.

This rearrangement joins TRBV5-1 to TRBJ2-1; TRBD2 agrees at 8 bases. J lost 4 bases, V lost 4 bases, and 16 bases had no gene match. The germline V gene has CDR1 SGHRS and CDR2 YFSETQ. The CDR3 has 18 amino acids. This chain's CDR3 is CASSQQRIAGRPYNEQFF. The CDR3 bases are TGCGCCAGCAGCCAACAGCGAATAGCGGGGAGACCTTACAATGAGCAGTTCTTC.

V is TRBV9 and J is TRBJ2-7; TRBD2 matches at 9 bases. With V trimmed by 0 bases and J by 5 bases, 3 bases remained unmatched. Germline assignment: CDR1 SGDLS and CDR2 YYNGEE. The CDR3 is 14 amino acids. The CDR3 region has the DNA TGTGCCAGCAGCGTAGTAGCGGGAGAAGACGAGCAGTACTTC. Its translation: CASSVVAGEDEQYF.

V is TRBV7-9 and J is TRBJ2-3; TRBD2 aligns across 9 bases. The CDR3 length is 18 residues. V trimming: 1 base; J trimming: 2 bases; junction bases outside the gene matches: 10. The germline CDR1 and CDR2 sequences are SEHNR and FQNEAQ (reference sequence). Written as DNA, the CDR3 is TGTGCCAGCAGCTTAGTGATCCTAGCGGGATATCACACAGATACGCAGTATTTT. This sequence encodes CASSLVILAGYHTDTQYF.

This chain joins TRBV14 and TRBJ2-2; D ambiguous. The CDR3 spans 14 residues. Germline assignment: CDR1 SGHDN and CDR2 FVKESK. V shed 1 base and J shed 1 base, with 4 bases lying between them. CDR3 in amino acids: CASSQGLNTGELFF. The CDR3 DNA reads TGTGCCAGCAGCCAAGGCCTGAACACCGGGGAGCTGTTTTTT.

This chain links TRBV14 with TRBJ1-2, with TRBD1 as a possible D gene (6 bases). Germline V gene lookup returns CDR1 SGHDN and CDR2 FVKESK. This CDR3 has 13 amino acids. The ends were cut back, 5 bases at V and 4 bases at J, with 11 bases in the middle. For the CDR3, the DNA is TGTGCCAGCAGCTCAGGGGTCGGCTATGGCTACACCTTC. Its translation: CASSSGVGYGYTF.

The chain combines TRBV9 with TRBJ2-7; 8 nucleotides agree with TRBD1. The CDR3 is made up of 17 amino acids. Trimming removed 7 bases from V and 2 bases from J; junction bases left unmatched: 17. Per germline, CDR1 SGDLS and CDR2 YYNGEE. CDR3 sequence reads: CASYGQGALRSTYEQYF. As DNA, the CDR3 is TGTGCCAGCTACGGACAGGGAGCTCTACGTTCCACCTACGAGCAGTACTTC.

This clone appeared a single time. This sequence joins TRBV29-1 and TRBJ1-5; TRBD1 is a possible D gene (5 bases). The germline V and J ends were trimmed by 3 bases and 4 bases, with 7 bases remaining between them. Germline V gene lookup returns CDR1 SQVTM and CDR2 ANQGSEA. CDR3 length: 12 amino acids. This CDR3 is CSVDKGNQPQHF. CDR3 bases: TGCAGCGTTGATAAGGGGAATCAGCCCCAGCATTTT. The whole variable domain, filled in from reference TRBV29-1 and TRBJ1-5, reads SAVISQKPSRDICQRGTSLTIQCQVDSQVTMMFWYRQQPGQSLTLIATANQGSEATYESGFVIDKFPISRPNLTFSTLTVSNMSPEDSSIYLCSVDKGNQPQHFGDGTRLSIL.

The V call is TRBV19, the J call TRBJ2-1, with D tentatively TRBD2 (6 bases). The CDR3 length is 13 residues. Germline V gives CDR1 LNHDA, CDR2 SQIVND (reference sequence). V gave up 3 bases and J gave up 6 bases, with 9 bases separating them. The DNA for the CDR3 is TGTGCCAGTAGTATGGACTATACCAATGAGCAGTTCTTC. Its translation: CASSMDYTNEQFF.

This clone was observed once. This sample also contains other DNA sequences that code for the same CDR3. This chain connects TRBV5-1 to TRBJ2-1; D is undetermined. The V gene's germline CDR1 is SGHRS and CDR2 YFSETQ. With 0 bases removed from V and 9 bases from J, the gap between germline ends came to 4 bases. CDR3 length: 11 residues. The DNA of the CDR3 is TGCGCCAGCAGCTTGGGTGGTGAGCAGTTCTTC. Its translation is CASSLGGEQFF.

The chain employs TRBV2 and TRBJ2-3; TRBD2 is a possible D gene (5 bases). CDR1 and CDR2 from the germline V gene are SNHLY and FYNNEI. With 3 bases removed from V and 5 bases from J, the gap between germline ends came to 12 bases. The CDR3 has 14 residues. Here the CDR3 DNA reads TGTGCCAGCAGTGATAGGCGAGGAGGAGATACGCAGTATTTT. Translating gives CASSDRRGGDTQYF.

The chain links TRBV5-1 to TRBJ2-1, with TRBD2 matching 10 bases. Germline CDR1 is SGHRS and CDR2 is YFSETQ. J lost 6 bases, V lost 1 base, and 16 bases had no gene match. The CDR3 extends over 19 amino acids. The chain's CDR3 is CASSLPPGASGSSGNEQFF. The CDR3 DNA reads TGCGCCAGCAGCTTGCCCCCTGGGGCTAGCGGGAGCTCTGGCAATGAGCAGTTCTTC. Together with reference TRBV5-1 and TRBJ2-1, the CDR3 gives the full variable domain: KAGVTQTPRYLIKTRGQQVTLSCSPISGHRSVSWYQQTPGQGLQFLFEYFSETQRNKGNFPGRFSGRQFSNSRSEMNVSTLELGDSALYLCASSLPPGASGSSGNEQFFGPGTRLTVL.

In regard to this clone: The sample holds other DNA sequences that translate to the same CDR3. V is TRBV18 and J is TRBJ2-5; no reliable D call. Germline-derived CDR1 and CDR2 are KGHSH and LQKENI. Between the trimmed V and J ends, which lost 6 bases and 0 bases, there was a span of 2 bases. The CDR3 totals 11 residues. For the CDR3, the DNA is TGTGCCAGCTCCTACCAAGAGACCCAGTACTTC. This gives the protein CASSYQETQYF.

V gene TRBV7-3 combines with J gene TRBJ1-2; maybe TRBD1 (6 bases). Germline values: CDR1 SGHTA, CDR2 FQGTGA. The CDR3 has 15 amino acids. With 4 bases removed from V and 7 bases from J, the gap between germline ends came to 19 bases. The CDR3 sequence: CASSSRGGGLGGYTF. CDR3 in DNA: TGTGCCAGCAGCTCCAGGGGAGGGGGTCTCGGTGGCTACACCTTC. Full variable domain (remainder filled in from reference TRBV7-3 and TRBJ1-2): GAGVSQTPSNKVTEKGKYVELRCDPISGHTALYWYRQSLGQGPEFLIYFQGTGAADDSGLPNDRFFAVRPEGSVSTLKIQRTERGDSAVYLCASSSRGGGLGGYTFGSGTRLTVV.

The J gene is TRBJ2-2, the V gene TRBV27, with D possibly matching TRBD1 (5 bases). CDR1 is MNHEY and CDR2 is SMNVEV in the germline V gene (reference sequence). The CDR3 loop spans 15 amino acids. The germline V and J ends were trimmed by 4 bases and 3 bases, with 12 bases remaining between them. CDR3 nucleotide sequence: TGTGCCAGCAGTTCCCTGGCAGGGTACACCGGGGAGCTGTTTTTT. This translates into CASSSLAGYTGELFF.

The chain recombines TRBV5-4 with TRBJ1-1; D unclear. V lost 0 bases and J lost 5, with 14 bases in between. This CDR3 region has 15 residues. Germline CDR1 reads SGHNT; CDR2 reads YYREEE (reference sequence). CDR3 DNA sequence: TGTGCCAGCAGCTTGGAGAGGTGGACGATAACTGAAGCTTTCTTT. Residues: CASSLERWTITEAFF. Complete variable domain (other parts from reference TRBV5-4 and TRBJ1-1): ETGVTQSPTHLIKTRGQQVTLRCSSQSGHNTVSWYQQALGQGPQFIFQYYREEENGRGNFPPRFSGLQFPNYSSELNVNALELDDSALYLCASSLERWTITEAFFGQGTRLTVV.

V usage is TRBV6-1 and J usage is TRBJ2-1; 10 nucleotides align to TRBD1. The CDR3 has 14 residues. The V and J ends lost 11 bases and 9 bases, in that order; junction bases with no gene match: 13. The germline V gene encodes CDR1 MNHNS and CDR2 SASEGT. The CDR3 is CAGSRDRGPGEQFF. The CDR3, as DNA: TGTGCCGGAAGCAGAGACAGGGGGCCGGGTGAGCAGTTCTTC.